These 20 T cell receptor beta chains were sequenced from one sample in a study of identical twins. Using its own MiXCR run on the 5' RACE reads, TCRdb lists one record per CDR3 protein. The repertoire has 400,000 to 550,000 distinct CDR3 sequences, 14% of them found once; the top ten carry approximately 0.98%. These data were likewise used in another study, on yellow fever vaccine responses in identical twins.

The sample was CD4+ T cells sorted from blood. These receptors came from a woman aged 18 to 35 in good health.

This clonotype was observed many times. This chain links TRBV7-2 with TRBJ2-7; D not resolved. V lost 5 bases to trimming and J lost 4 bases, with 6 bases between them. This CDR3 spans 11 amino acids. Germline-derived CDR1 and CDR2 are SGHTA and FQGNSA. The CDR3, as DNA: TGTGCCAGCAGCCCGGAGTACGAGCAGTACTTC. Amino acid sequence: CASSPEYEQYF.

This clonotype was detected a few times. This chain joins TRBV3-1 and TRBJ2-7; D is uncertain. CDR3 size: 14 residues. The V and J ends lost 3 bases and 2 bases respectively, with 11 bases between them. Looked up from germline, CDR1 is LGHDT and CDR2 is YNNKEL (reference sequence). The chain's CDR3 is CASSHNLSPYEQYF. The CDR3 DNA follows: TGTGCCAGCAGCCATAATCTAAGTCCCTACGAGCAGTACTTC.

The sample holds a few counts of this clonotype. The J gene is TRBJ2-2, the V gene TRBV5-1, with a possible D match to TRBD1 (5 bases). Germline values: CDR1 SGHRS, CDR2 YFSETQ. V lost 4 bases and J 3 bases, leaving 7 bases between the germline ends. The CDR3 consists of 13 residues. CDR3 nucleotides: TGCGCCAGCAGCGTCAGGGACACCGGGGAGCTGTTTTTT. Translation gives CASSVRDTGELFF.

This clonotype was detected only a few times. The V call is TRBV28, the J call TRBJ1-1; D gene uncertain. V was clipped by 4 bases and J by 1 base, with 16 bases between them. The CDR3 spans 16 residues. Per germline, CDR1 MDHEN and CDR2 SYDVKM. CDR3 residues: CASSSPVGPSNTEAFF. The CDR3 DNA follows: TGTGCCAGCAGTTCCCCCGTAGGGCCTTCGAACACTGAAGCTTTCTTT. Combining the CDR3 with reference TRBV28 and TRBJ1-1 gives the whole variable domain DVKVTQSSRYLVKRTGEKVFLECVQDMDHENMFWYRQDPGLGLRLIYFSYDVKMKEKGDIPEGYSVSREKKERFSLILESASTNQTSMYLCASSSPVGPSNTEAFFGQGTRLTVV.

In this sample, this clonotype turned up once. This chain connects TRBV28 to TRBJ2-7; 9 bases agree with TRBD2. V was clipped by 5 bases and J by 2 bases; unmatched bases: 7. From germline, CDR1 is MDHEN and CDR2 SYDVKM. The CDR3 runs to 15 residues. The CDR3 bases are TGTGCCAGCAGTGAGGTCAGCGGGAGGACCTACGAGCAGTACTTC. This encodes CASSEVSGRTYEQYF.

J is TRBJ1-6 and V is TRBV10-3, with D unresolved. CDR3 length: 14 amino acids. Germline CDR1 ENHRY, CDR2 SYGVKD. V was cut by 8 bases and J by 10 bases, with 18 bases left in between. As DNA, the CDR3 is TGTGCCATCCGGGAGTTTACGGAGCCCTCACCCCTCCACTTT. Its protein is CAIREFTEPSPLHF.

This clonotype was counted many times. The gene calls are TRBV12-3 or TRBV12-4 and TRBJ1-6; possibly TRBD1 for D (6 bases). The CDR3 consists of 14 residues. Trimming removed 3 bases at V and 9 bases at J, with 12 bases between. In nucleotides, the CDR3 is TGTGCCAGCAGTTTGCGTGGGGGCGGTTCACCCCTCCACTTT. Translating gives CASSLRGGGSPLHF.

This clonotype has a handful of counts. The V and J genes are TRBV5-1 and TRBJ2-2; 13 bases are shared with TRBD2. This CDR3 region has 20 residues. The V segment lost 4 bases and the J segment 3 bases; nucleotides outside the gene matches: 15. Germline lookup yields CDR1 SGHRS and CDR2 YFSETQ. Written as DNA, the CDR3 is TGCGCCAGCAGCCCCGGACTAGCGGGAGCTGGAACGGGTTACACCGGGGAGCTGTTTTTT. This translates into CASSPGLAGAGTGYTGELFF.

This clonotype showed up just a few times. This chain uses TRBV7-2 with TRBJ2-7; the match to TRBD1 covers 8 bases. Trimming took 4 bases from V and 2 from J; bases not matched to a gene: 7. Germline CDR1 and CDR2: SGHTA and FQGNSA. The CDR3 length is 15 residues. CDR3 DNA: TGTGCCAGCAGCTCAGGACAGGGATCGCCCTACGAGCAGTACTTC. This codes for CASSSGQGSPYEQYF.

In this sample, this clonotype turned up a few times. The chain has TRBV2 and TRBJ2-3, with unresolved D. V was shortened by 5 bases and J by 2 bases, with 8 bases between the two germline ends. The germline V gene encodes CDR1 SNHLY and CDR2 FYNNEI. The CDR3 covers 13 residues. CDR3 bases: TGTGCCAGCAGTCTCACAGACACAGATACGCAGTATTTT. It translates to CASSLTDTDTQYF.

This clonotype has only a few counts. The chain couples TRBV29-1 to TRBJ1-1, with 7 bases aligning to TRBD1. CDR1 is SQVTM, CDR2 ANQGSEA, per germline. With 7 bases clipped from V and 3 bases from J, the junction kept 5 bases outside the gene matches. The CDR3 is 12 amino acids. This chain's CDR3 is CSGSGGDTEAFF. CDR3 in DNA: TGCAGCGGCTCAGGGGGGGACACTGAAGCTTTCTTT.

V usage is TRBV7-1 and J usage is TRBJ2-2; the match to TRBD2 covers 14 bases. TRBV7-1 carries the ORF label, with uncertain function. The CDR3 has 22 amino acids. V trimming: 3 bases; J trimming: 1 base; junction bases outside the gene matches: 16. Written as DNA, the CDR3 is TGTGCCAGCAGCTCGACTAGCGGGAGGGCCGTTTCTCCGTCAAGGAACACCGGGGAGCTGTTTTTT. Its protein product is CASSSTSGRAVSPSRNTGELFF.

This clonotype was detected a few times. The chain joins TRBV28 to TRBJ2-2; tentative D call: TRBD2 (5 bases). The V end was cut by 7 bases, the J end by 3 bases, with 18 bases between. Germline V lookup: CDR1 MDHEN, CDR2 SYDVKM. There are 16 residues in the CDR3. The CDR3 bases are TGTGCCAGCATGGGTATTCGGGAATGGGACACCGGGGAGCTGTTTTTT. Protein: CASMGIREWDTGELFF.

The chain carries TRBV20-1 and TRBJ2-3, with 8 bases lining up with TRBD2. The CDR3 contains 14 residues. From germline, CDR1 is DFQATT and CDR2 SNEGSKA (reference sequence). The V and J ends lost 1 base and 2 bases, in that order; junction bases with no gene match: 2. The CDR3 here is CSARVLAVTDTQYF. CDR3 sequence (DNA): TGCAGTGCTAGAGTACTAGCGGTCACAGATACGCAGTATTTT.

The chain carries TRBV28 and TRBJ2-2, with 10 bases aligning to TRBD1. CDR3 length equals 18 residues. V lost 6 bases and J lost 0; bases outside the gene matches: 10. Germline CDR1 is MDHEN and CDR2 is SYDVKM. The CDR3 bases are TGTGCCAGCAGCTCGGACAGGGGGGGATCCCCGAACACCGGGGAGCTGTTTTTT. Amino acids: CASSSDRGGSPNTGELFF.

This clonotype was found a few times. V and J are TRBV24-1 and TRBJ2-1; no clear D gene. The germline CDR1 and CDR2 sequences are KGHDR and SFDVKD. Trimming left V 4 bases short and J 10 bases short, with 7 bases between. This CDR3 is 11 amino acids long. The chain's CDR3 is CATSDRGEQFF. The CDR3 region has the DNA TGTGCCACCAGTGACCGAGGCGAGCAGTTCTTC.

CDR3 in amino acids: CASSLSYDSPLHF. The DNA for the CDR3 is TGTGCCAGCAGCTTGAGTTATGATTCACCCCTCCACTTT. This chain joins TRBV7-2 and TRBJ1-6, with D unclear. The V gene lost 3 bases and the J gene lost 8 bases, with 8 bases spanning the gap. The germline V gene encodes CDR1 SGHTA and CDR2 FQGNSA. The CDR3 length is 13 residues.

The V call is TRBV29-1, the J call TRBJ2-3; D gene unclear. Trimming shortened V by 5 bases and J by 8 bases, and 11 bases separated the two germline ends. This CDR3 region has 11 residues. Looked up from germline, CDR1 is SQVTM and CDR2 is ANQGSEA. CDR3: CSVTDAPTQYF. The CDR3 nucleotides are TGCAGCGTTACCGATGCCCCTACGCAGTATTTT.

This chain connects TRBV5-1 to TRBJ1-2; 11 nucleotides agree with TRBD1. V was pared by 4 bases and J by 7 bases, with 3 bases of the junction left unmatched. Germline V gene lookup returns CDR1 SGHRS and CDR2 YFSETQ. CDR3 length equals 13 residues. The CDR3 nucleotides are TGCGCCAGCAGCAAGGACAGGGGGCTTGGCTACACCTTC. Translation: CASSKDRGLGYTF.

The chain recombines TRBV5-1 with TRBJ1-2; D not certain. CDR3 length: 13 residues. Trimming cost V 2 bases and J 1 base, with 6 bases left between them. The germline V gene encodes CDR1 SGHRS and CDR2 YFSETQ. In DNA, the CDR3 is TGCGCCAGCAGCTTTAGCAGTAACTATGGCTACACCTTC. This codes for CASSFSSNYGYTF.